Presented here are 9 T cell receptor beta chains from one specimen sequenced in a study of T cell responses to AZD1222 COVID-19 vaccine. Repertoires were generated with immunoSEQ multiplex PCR, while TCRdb's copy carries only in-frame clones and drops some. The sample contains approximately 170,000 clones, over 90% of which appear only once. Sequenced here: peripheral blood, sampled on day 0 of AZD1222 vaccination. Every receptor here comes from an adult in good health.

V is TRBV27 and J is TRBJ1-1; 8 nucleotides match TRBD1. Germline V lookup: CDR1 MNHEY, CDR2 SMNVEV (reference sequence). The V and J ends lost 3 bases and 13 bases, in that order; junction bases with no gene match: 7. CDR3 length equals 12 residues. CDR3 sequence reads: CASSFGSGGVFF. CDR3 bases: TGTGCCAGCAGTTTTGGGTCAGGGGGCGTTTTCTTT.

Only one count was recorded for this clone. The chain links TRBV10-2 to TRBJ1-3; 9 bases are shared with TRBD1. This CDR3 has 16 amino acids. Germline V gives CDR1 WSHSY, CDR2 SAAADI. Germline trimming cut 2 bases from V and 8 bases from J; bases unmatched to any gene: 10. The CDR3 DNA reads TGCGCCAGCAGTGAGATTTTACAGGGGGCGGGGGACACCATATATTTT. It specifies CASSEILQGAGDTIYF.

The chain's CDR3 is CASSSGDSPIRQYF. The CDR3 DNA reads TGCGCCAGCAGCTCAGGGGACTCCCCGATCAGGCAGTACTTC. The V call is TRBV5-1, the J call TRBJ2-7, with D perhaps assigned TRBD1 or TRBD2 (6 bases each). Germline V gene lookup returns CDR1 SGHRS and CDR2 YFSETQ. CDR3 size: 14 residues. V was shortened by 3 bases and J by 9 bases, with 19 bases between the two germline ends. The whole variable domain, filled in from reference TRBV5-1 and TRBJ2-7, reads KAGVTQTPRYLIKTRGQQVTLSCSPISGHRSVSWYQQTPGQGLQFLFEYFSETQRNKGNFPGRFSGRQFSNSRSEMNVSTLELGDSALYLCASSSGDSPIRQYFGPGTRLTVT.

V is TRBV5-1 and J is TRBJ1-1, with D unclear. Germline loops: CDR1 SGHRS, CDR2 YFSETQ. The V gene lost 1 base and the J gene lost 1 base, with 8 bases spanning the gap. This CDR3 contains 14 residues. CDR3 sequence: CASSLLNRNTEAFF. DNA for the CDR3: TGCGCCAGCAGCTTGCTCAACCGGAACACTGAAGCTTTCTTT.

The chain recombines TRBV6-5 with TRBJ2-5; 7 bases match TRBD1. The ends lost 5 bases at V and 1 base at J; junction bases unmatched: 4. CDR1 is MNHEY, CDR2 SVGAGI, per germline. This CDR3 has 14 amino acids. CDR3 bases: TGTGCCAGCAGTATAAGGGACAGCCAAGAGACCCAGTACTTC. Protein product: CASSIRDSQETQYF.

The rearrangement links TRBV7-9 to TRBJ2-7; perhaps TRBD1 as D (5 bases). This CDR3 is 12 amino acids long. CDR1 SEHNR and CDR2 FQNEAQ come from the germline V gene (reference sequence). The germline V and J ends were trimmed by 10 bases and 2 bases, with 12 bases remaining between them. This CDR3 is CATTDSAYEQYF. The CDR3 DNA follows: TGTGCCACGACCGACAGTGCCTACGAGCAGTACTTC.

The chain joins TRBV4-1 to TRBJ1-1; 10 nucleotides agree with TRBD1. The germline V gene has CDR1 MGHRA and CDR2 YSYEKL. CDR3 length: 16 amino acids. The V gene end was trimmed by 3 bases and the J gene end by 0 bases; junction bases not matched to a gene: 4. CDR3 amino acids: CASSQIGTGVNTEAFF. The CDR3 nucleotides are TGCGCCAGCAGCCAGATTGGGACAGGGGTGAACACTGAAGCTTTCTTT.

The chain joins TRBV5-5 to TRBJ2-1; perhaps TRBD2 as D (6 bases). The CDR3 totals 15 residues. From germline, CDR1 is SGHKS and CDR2 YYEKEE (reference sequence). Deletions cut 1 base from V and 6 bases from J, with 14 bases between. The chain's CDR3 is CASSLFAGMANEQFF. Written as DNA, the CDR3 is TGTGCCAGCAGCTTGTTCGCGGGAATGGCCAATGAGCAGTTCTTC.

The V gene is TRBV23-1, the J gene TRBJ1-5; D gene uncertain. TRBV23-1 is assigned to the ORF class and has an uncertain function. This CDR3 contains 15 residues. V was trimmed by 3 bases and J by 1 base, leaving 10 bases between them. CDR3 nucleotides: TGCGCCAGCAGTCAGGGCAGACGAAGCAATCAGCCCCAGCATTTT. It encodes CASSQGRRSNQPQHF.